This T cell receptor (beta chain) is drawn from a study of T cell responses to AZD1222 COVID-19 vaccine. TCRdb's table, derived via immunoSEQ multiplex PCR, lists solely in-frame clones and lacks some. This table has roughly 120,000 clones, 75% to 90% appearing once. The CDR3 spans 15 residues. V lost 1 base and J 0 bases, leaving 9 bases between the germline ends. Germline V gene lookup returns CDR1 MNHNS and CDR2 SASEGT. This receptor was taken from an adult who received the AZD1222 COVID-19 vaccine. The chain joins TRBV6-1 to TRBJ1-2; D gene uncertain. The source was peripheral blood, collected 28 days after the second AZD1222 dose. The DNA of the CDR3 is TGTGCCAGCAGTGAAGGTCACAGTACTAACTATGGCTACACCTTC. Translating it yields CASSEGHSTNYGYTF.